The entry below describes one T cell receptor (beta chain). The data originate from a study of blood T cell repertoires in COVID-19. Study context: Collection of acute and convalescent COVID-19 samples took place in the United States, Italy and Spain. The cDNA or gDNA used as material had been derived from T cells, B-cell-depleted T cells, or PBMCs.

Seattle cases were enrolled at active infection and followed longitudinally. Trimming cost V 4 bases and J 0 bases, with 2 bases left between them. Germline V CDR1 and CDR2: SNHLY, FYNNEI. The CDR3 has 12 residues. Original data processing: It was from reference gene primer amplification that nucleated cell counts were estimated. Assay: immunoSEQ multiplex PCR; the TCRdb copy retains only in-frame clones and omits some. V and J calls and clone size are copied from that table; D and trimming were computed from the DNA. The sample has some 170,000 clones, around 80% seen once. The TCR was taken from a middle-aged woman with COVID-19, enrolled during active disease. The chain carries TRBV2 and TRBJ2-3; D is unclear. Sequenced sample: peripheral blood. This CDR3 reads CASSVSTDTQYF. The CDR3, as DNA: TGTGCCAGCAGTGTAAGCACAGATACGCAGTATTTT.